This entry is about one T cell receptor beta chain. Its recognized antigen is unknown. No quality values exist for individual bases; no much larger clone is one base distant. The donors belonged to the validation cohort of about 120 subjects, which was separate from the approximately 700-subject first cohort. The source of the sample is a study of cytomegalovirus exposure and HLA in healthy donors (TCRdb year 2017). About the investigation overall: According to a later analysis, the approximately 120 validation repertoires were produced on the same platform as the 600 to 850 repertoires of the first cohort. The study was designed to test whether signatures of past pathogen exposure could be identified by cataloging public T cell receptors. In addition to the first cohort of roughly 700 subjects, a separate validation cohort of around 110 different subjects was used. To predict cytomegalovirus infection status, the study brought together high-throughput TCR immunosequencing, statistical association of individual TCRs with disease status, and machine learning.

Study-wide conclusions, independent of this receptor: While some public TCRs were present in many individuals, most TCR sequences turned up only very rarely across donors. In vitro tests confirmed that a few of the cytomegalovirus-associated TCR beta chains recognize cytomegalovirus antigens. Of the cluster scores, approximately 95% were above 0 in a later analysis, which found that TCRs clustered in the first cohort also tended to co-occur in the 90 to 150 validation repertoires. The validation cohort had no HLA typing available for a later analysis, so co-occurrence within that cohort was assessed over all 110 or so repertoires. A total of 164 TCR beta chains were listed by the study as associated with cytomegalovirus. It was suggested by the authors that the approach could potentially be generalized to other disease states and immunological phenotypes. Cytomegalovirus status was reported to be diagnosed by the classifier with high specificity and sensitivity in both the original and validation cohorts.

Receptors were amplified or captured by the immunoSEQ multiplex PCR assay. As for the original processing: A statistical classification framework was developed to diagnose cytomegalovirus status using the catalog of TCR beta chain sequences. TCRdb took this table from immuneACCESS and kept in-frame rearrangements with V and J called. Such tables lack part of the clones; where checked against another copy, unresolved V genes explain under half of the gap, and the rest is unexplained. D and trimming come from the DNA, and the V and J calls and clone size come from that table. Within this sample are 120,000 or so clones, with about 88% of them counted one time only. The ten largest make up about 1% of the sample. The sequencing input was PBMCs. The sequence derives from a woman aged 18-35 years in good health and CMV-seronegative.

The CDR3 reads CASSSEVGQDTNEQFF. The DNA sequence follows: TGTGCCAGCAGCTCGGAAGTAGGACAGGATACCAACGAGCAGTTCTTC. Here the chain combines TRBV5-6 and TRBJ2-1; 7 central bases correspond to TRBD1. Trimmed from V: 3 bases; trimmed from J: 10 bases; junction bases lacking a gene match: 16. Spanning cysteine to phenylalanine, the CDR3 consists of 16 amino acids. CDR3 DNA is the only sequence kept; it has 48 bases, read in frame from the first base. The germline V gene provides CDR1 SGHDT and CDR2 YYEEEE.